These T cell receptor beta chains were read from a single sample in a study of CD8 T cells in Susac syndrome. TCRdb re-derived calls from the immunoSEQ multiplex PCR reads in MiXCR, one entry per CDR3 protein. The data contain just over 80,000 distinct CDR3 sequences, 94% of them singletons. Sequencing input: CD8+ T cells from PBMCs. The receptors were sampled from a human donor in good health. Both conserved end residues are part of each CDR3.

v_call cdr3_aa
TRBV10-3 CAISEGRSYEQYF
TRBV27 CASSLRGGEPQHF
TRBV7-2 CASSSDGSDSPLHF
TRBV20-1 CSPLEQLYTF
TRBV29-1 CSVETATTNEKLFF
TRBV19 CASSIQDPRVNEQFF
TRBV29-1 CSVSGDSNQPQHF
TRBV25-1 CASSWTEYGYTF
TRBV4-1 CASSHRDREETQYF
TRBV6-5 CASSYSAGRGETQYF
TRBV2 CASSEARGDTQYF
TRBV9 CASSERGYSNQPQHF
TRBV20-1 CSASTQGFYNEQFF
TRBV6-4 CASSALAGAGYNEQFF
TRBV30 CAWWEGETQYF
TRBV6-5 CASSPTGGNEAFF
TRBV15 CATSTSQGGYHEQYF
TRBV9 CASSVGGVAVNEQFF
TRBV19 CASSQVGITEAFF
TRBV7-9 CASSSDRGPAGELFF
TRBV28 CASSDRGSRNNEQFF
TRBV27 CASSLSTGVNEQFF
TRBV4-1 CASSQGLAGADEQFF
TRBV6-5 CASSGPGTAPETQYF
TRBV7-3 CASSPEPQETQYF
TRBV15 CATSRDQSGDRGRRQPQHF
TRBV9 CASSVGAQETQYF
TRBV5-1 CASSLTQGRTEAFF
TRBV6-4 CASSGGNSGANVLTF
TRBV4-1 CASSQGEGHYNEQFF
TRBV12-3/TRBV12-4 CASSLPGLTEAFF
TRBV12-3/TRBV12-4 CASSPNPSTVISTDTQYF
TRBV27 CASSNYPPHRKASPLHF